These T cell receptor beta chains were read from a single sample in a study of shared T cell receptors in the human thymus. Assay: immunoSEQ multiplex PCR; the TCRdb copy retains only in-frame clones and omits some. This sample has hundreds of thousands of clones, with about 89% found just once. The sample was also reused in another study, on human thymus T cells.

Sequencing was carried out using thymocytes. All receptors come from a boy under two years old with a congenital heart defect. CDR3s include the opening cysteine and the closing phenylalanine or tryptophan. The D gene is left open where the match is weak. Clone size is stated in some rows and not others, as once, few, many or a class when expanded.

>TRBV4-3|14|TRBD1|TRBJ2-7|NA
TGCGCCAGCAGCCCGCGGGACAGGGACCACGAGCAGTACTTC
CASSPRDRDHEQYF
>TRBV27|16|TRBD2|TRBJ2-7|NA
TGTGCCAGCAGTTTGGGGGGACTAGAAATGACCTACGAGCAGTACTTC
CASSLGGLEMTYEQYF
>TRBV4-3|13|NA|TRBJ1-5|once
TGCGCCAGCAGCCCACTAGGCGAGCGGCCCCAGCATTTT
CASSPLGERPQHF
>TRBV27|15|NA|TRBJ1-5|NA
TGTGCCAGCAGGATGGGCATACATAGCAATCAGCCCCAGCATTTT
CASRMGIHSNQPQHF
>TRBV11-2|16|TRBD1|TRBJ1-2|few
TGTGCCAGCAGCTCGGGGACAGAACGACGGACCTATGGCTACACCTTC
CASSSGTERRTYGYTF
>TRBV4-3|12|NA|TRBJ2-1|NA
TGCGCCAGCAGCCATGAGGACAATGAGCAGTTCTTC
CASSHEDNEQFF
>TRBV28|11|NA|TRBJ1-2|NA
TGTGCCAGCAGTTTCCCAGATGGCTACACCTTC
CASSFPDGYTF
>TRBV19|14|NA|TRBJ1-2|NA
TGTGCCAGTAGTATAAGCGGCCAGGGGCATGGCTACACCTTC
CASSISGQGHGYTF
>TRBV12-5|13|NA|TRBJ2-7|NA
TGTGCTAGTTCGACGGGGGAGACCTACGAGCAGTACTTC
CASSTGETYEQYF
>TRBV10-3|14|TRBD1|TRBJ2-7|NA
TGTGCCATCAGTACCGGGACAGGAACCTACGAGCAGTACTTC
CAISTGTGTYEQYF
>TRBV9|14|NA|TRBJ2-7|NA
TGTGCCAGCAGAAGGACATGCAGCTCCTACGAGCAGTACTTC
CASRRTCSSYEQYF
>TRBV4-2|19|TRBD2|TRBJ2-2|NA
TGTGCCAGCAGCCAAGGATGGGGGAGCGGGGGGGCTTACACCGGGGAGCTGTTTTTT
CASSQGWGSGGAYTGELFF
>TRBV7-2|12|NA|TRBJ2-7|NA
TGTGCCAGCAGCTTATTGGTCGGCGAGCAGTACTTC
CASSLLVGEQYF
>TRBV6-5|13|NA|TRBJ1-4|NA
TGTGCCAGCAGCATCCACCTAAATGAAAAACTGTTTTTT
CASSIHLNEKLFF
>TRBV6-5|13|NA|TRBJ2-7|NA
TGTGCCAGCAGTTACCGGGACTCCTACGAGCAGTACTTC
CASSYRDSYEQYF
>TRBV7-2|16|TRBD1|TRBJ1-6|NA
TGTGCCAGCAGCTTAGGGAGGAGGACAGGGAATTCACCCCTCCACTTT
CASSLGRRTGNSPLHF
>TRBV9|17|TRBD2|TRBJ2-1|NA
TGTGCCAGCAACGTAGCCAGGGAGGGGAGCTCCTACAATGAGCAGTTCTTC
CASNVAREGSSYNEQFF
>TRBV27|15|NA|TRBJ2-7|NA
TGTGCCAGCAGTTTCACCGGGACTGAGGACTACGAGCAGTACTTC
CASSFTGTEDYEQYF
>TRBV5-1|15|TRBD1|TRBJ2-3|NA
TGCGCCAGCAGACTGCCGGGACAGACCACAGATACGCAGTATTTT
CASRLPGQTTDTQYF
>TRBV4-3|17|NA|TRBJ2-3|NA
TGCGCCAGCAGCCATCATGAGGCAATTAGTCTCACAGATACGCAGTATTTT
CASSHHEAISLTDTQYF
>TRBV5-1|17|TRBD1|TRBJ1-1|NA
TGCGCCAGCAGCTTGGCCGATAAACAGGGGGCAGGGACTGAAGCTTTCTTT
CASSLADKQGAGTEAFF
>TRBV28|17|TRBD2|TRBJ2-7|few
TGTGCCAGCAGTGGAGGGCTAGCGGGACGGAATGGCTACGAGCAGTACTTC
CASSGGLAGRNGYEQYF
>TRBV20-1|11|NA|TRBJ2-4|NA
TGCAGTGCTCCGGTGGTGGGAGCTCAGTACTTC
CSAPVVGAQYF
>TRBV15|16|TRBD1|TRBJ1-2|NA
TGTGCCACCAGCAGAGTTCGGACAGGGACCCCCTATGGCTACACCTTC
CATSRVRTGTPYGYTF
>TRBV6-5|14|TRBD2|TRBJ2-1|NA
TGTGCCAGCAGCAGACTAGCGGGAGAGGATGAGCAGTTCTTC
CASSRLAGEDEQFF
>TRBV28|15|TRBD1|TRBJ1-5|NA
TGTGCCAGCAGTTTCATTGACAGGGAGAATCAGCCCCAGCATTTT
CASSFIDRENQPQHF
>TRBV27|15|NA|TRBJ2-7|NA
TGTGCCAGCAGTAGAAGGACACTTAACTCCTACGAGCAGTACTTC
CASSRRTLNSYEQYF
>TRBV18|17|TRBD1|TRBJ2-7|NA
TGTGCCAGCTCACCACCGCTTCCTGGGACAGGGGGCTACGAGCAGTACTTC
CASSPPLPGTGGYEQYF
>TRBV27|17|NA|TRBJ2-7|NA
TGTGCCAGCAGTAGGACAATCAGGGGTCCCTCTCTCTACGAGCAGTACTTC
CASSRTIRGPSLYEQYF
>TRBV28|17|NA|TRBJ2-5|NA
TGTGCCAGCAGTTTGAGTCTGGGAACTAGCCACCTAGAGACCCAGTACTTC
CASSLSLGTSHLETQYF
>TRBV10-2|15|TRBD2|TRBJ2-7|NA
TGCGCCAGCAGTGAGCACCTAGCGGGGGGCCACGAGCAGTACTTC
CASSEHLAGGHEQYF
>TRBV4-3|14|TRBD1|TRBJ2-1|NA
TGCGCCAGCAGCCGAGGGGGCAAGAGAAATGAGCAGTTCTTC
CASSRGGKRNEQFF
>TRBV11-3|14|TRBD1|TRBJ2-7|NA
TGTGCCAGCAGCTTAGGGGCAGGGGGCGACGAGCAGTACTTC
CASSLGAGGDEQYF
>TRBV7-6|18|NA|TRBJ2-3|NA
TGTGCCAGCAGCCCAATTTATCGTAGGGGCCTTAGCACAGATACGCAGTATTTT
CASSPIYRRGLSTDTQYF
>TRBV2|12|NA|TRBJ2-1|NA
TGTGCCAGCAGTGTAGATCTCAATGAGCAGTTCTTC
CASSVDLNEQFF
>TRBV5-6|14|NA|TRBJ1-2|NA
TGTGCCAGCGGGCTGAGGCAGGGGAACTATGGCTACACCTTC
CASGLRQGNYGYTF
>TRBV28|14|NA|TRBJ2-7|few
TGTGCCAGCAGTTCCCCAGGGGACCTCTACGAGCAGTACTTC
CASSSPGDLYEQYF
>TRBV19|17|NA|TRBJ2-5|NA
TGTGCCAGTAGTCCGGGACTTAGACGCCGGACTCGGGAGACCCAGTACTTC
CASSPGLRRRTRETQYF
>TRBV30|14|NA|TRBJ1-2|NA
TGTGCCTGGCTCCGGCGGGGGCTTAACTATGGCTACACCTTC
CAWLRRGLNYGYTF
>TRBV9|13|TRBD1|TRBJ1-6|once
TGTGCCAGCAGCGTGGGACAGAATTCACCCCTCCACTTT
CASSVGQNSPLHF
>TRBV19|16|TRBD2|TRBJ2-7|few
TGTGCCAGTAGTATGGTCCCGAGCGGGAGATCCTACGAGCAGTACTTC
CASSMVPSGRSYEQYF
>TRBV12-5|17|TRBD2|TRBJ2-1|NA
TGTGCTAGTGGTACCTCACGGGGGACTAGCGGTTACAATGAGCAGTTCTTC
CASGTSRGTSGYNEQFF
>TRBV29-1|13|NA|TRBJ2-5|NA
TGCAGCGTTGTTAGGGGGATCCAAGAGACCCAGTACTTC
CSVVRGIQETQYF
>TRBV7-2|16|TRBD1|TRBJ2-7|NA
TGTGCCAGCAGCTTATTAGGGGCGGACAGGGTCAACGAGCAGTACTTC
CASSLLGADRVNEQYF
>TRBV30|14|TRBD2|TRBJ2-7|NA
TGTGCCTGGAAACCGGGACTAGCCACCTACGAGCAGTACTTC
CAWKPGLATYEQYF
>TRBV30|11|NA|TRBJ1-3|NA
TGTGCCTGGTTCTTCGGAAACACCATATATTTT
CAWFFGNTIYF
>TRBV18|14|NA|TRBJ2-4|NA
TGTGCCAGCTCACCAGGGCGCGCCAAAAACATTCAGTACTTC
CASSPGRAKNIQYF
>TRBV29-1|17|TRBD1|TRBJ2-5|NA
TGCAGCGTTGAAGTCCTCCGATCGGACAGGGGGGAAGAGACCCAGTACTTC
CSVEVLRSDRGEETQYF
>TRBV6-1|14|NA|TRBJ1-3|NA
TGTGCCAGCCTCAGGGAGGGTGACGGAAACACCATATATTTT
CASLREGDGNTIYF
>TRBV7-7|16|NA|TRBJ2-2|once
TGTGCCAGCAGCTTAGGTGCGGAGGCGGGCACCGGGGAGCTGTTTTTT
CASSLGAEAGTGELFF